The clone carrying this T cell receptor beta chain was observed once. What it binds is not known. This sample is part of a study of T cell responses to AZD1222 COVID-19 vaccine. Germline CDR1 and CDR2: SNHLY and FYNNEI. The CDR3 is made up of 14 amino acids. The V segment lost 9 bases and the J segment 1 base; nucleotides outside the gene matches: 8. Study results and limitations: Without day 14 samples, only post-peak T cell repertoires were studied. CD4 TCRs linked to vaccination spanned spike, dominating at 160-218 and 743-854. Among AZD1222 vaccinees, only five or six were seropositive at baseline. Clonal diversity may have been underestimated in mostly white British donors.

Profiling relied on immunoSEQ multiplex PCR, and the TCRdb table lists in-frame clones only, not all of them. The profile shows roughly 160,000 clones, approximately 90% of them singletons. The V gene is TRBV2, the J gene TRBJ1-1; 7 bases line up with TRBD1. Source: peripheral blood, taken on day 0 of AZD1222 vaccination. The clonotype originates from an adult in good health. The CDR3 region has the DNA TGTGCCAGAAAAGAGAGGGGGCCGAACACTGAAGCTTTCTTT. It is translated as CARKERGPNTEAFF.